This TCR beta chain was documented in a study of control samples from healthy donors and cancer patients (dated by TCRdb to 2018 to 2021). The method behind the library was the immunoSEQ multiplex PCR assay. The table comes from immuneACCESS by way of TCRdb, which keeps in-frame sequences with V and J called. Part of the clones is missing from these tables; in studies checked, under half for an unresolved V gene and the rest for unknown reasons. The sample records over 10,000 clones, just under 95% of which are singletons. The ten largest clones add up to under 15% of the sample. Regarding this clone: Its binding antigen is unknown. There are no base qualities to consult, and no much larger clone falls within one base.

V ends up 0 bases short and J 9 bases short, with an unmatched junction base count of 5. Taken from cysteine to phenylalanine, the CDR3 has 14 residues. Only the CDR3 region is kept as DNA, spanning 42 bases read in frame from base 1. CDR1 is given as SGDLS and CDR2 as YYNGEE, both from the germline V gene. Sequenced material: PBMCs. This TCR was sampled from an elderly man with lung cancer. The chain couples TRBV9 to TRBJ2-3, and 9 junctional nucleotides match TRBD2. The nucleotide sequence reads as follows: TGTGCCAGCAGCGTAGGACTAGCGGACGGCACGCAGTATTTT. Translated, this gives CASSVGLADGTQYF.